The rows below give T cell receptor beta chains drawn from one sample of a study of a mutant IDH1 vaccine in newly diagnosed glioma. Only in-frame clones appear in the TCRdb table, and some are missing; sequencing was by immunoSEQ multiplex PCR. The repertoire holds around 65,000 clones, with approximately 80% as singletons. The antigens for these receptors are not known. This sample comprised PBMCs, obtained from a glioma patient whose treatment included an IDH1 peptide vaccine. These receptors all stem from a man aged 45 to 65 with glioma. Both conserved end residues are part of each CDR3. The D gene is left open where the match is weak. Only some rows state a clone size, as once, few, many or a class for expanded clones.

>TRBV30|NA|NA|TRBJ1-5
TGTGCCTGGAGGAGGGGGAGCAATCAGCCCCAGCATTTT
CAWRRGSNQPQHF
>TRBV5-8|NA|NA|TRBJ1-5
TGTGCCAGCAGCCGTACAGTTAATCAGCCCCAGCATTTT
CASSRTVNQPQHF
>TRBV6-5|NA|TRBD1|TRBJ1-5
TGTGCCAGCAGCCCTGGAGGGACAGCCAATCAGCCCCAGCATTTT
CASSPGGTANQPQHF
>TRBV27|NA|TRBD1|TRBJ1-4
TGTGCCAGCAGTTTGACCGGGACAGGGAGAGAAAAACTGTTTTTT
CASSLTGTGREKLFF
>TRBV2|NA|NA|TRBJ1-2
TGTGCGGGATGGGCTGATAGATTAGGGGGCTACACCTTC
CAGWADRLGGYTF
>TRBV2|NA|TRBD2|TRBJ2-2
TGTGCCAGCACTCCTCGGACTAGCTCTGGCGGGGAGCTGTTTTTT
CASTPRTSSGGELFF
>TRBV7-8|NA|NA|TRBJ2-5
TGTGCCAGCAGCCATAAAGGGGGGCCACAAGAGACCCAGTACTTC
CASSHKGGPQETQYF
>TRBV18|NA|NA|TRBJ2-7
TGTGCCAGCTCACCGGATCCGACCAGGCAACAGTACTTC
CASSPDPTRQQYF
>TRBV6-5|few|NA|TRBJ1-1
TGTGCCAGCAGTGGCAGAAACACTGAAGCTTTCTTT
CASSGRNTEAFF
>TRBV6-1|medium-sized|TRBD2|TRBJ2-3
TGTGCCAGCAGTGAAGCAAGCGGGGGGGGAGAGACGCAGTATTTT
CASSEASGGGETQYF
>TRBV19|NA|NA|TRBJ1-5
TGTGCCAGTAGTACCCCCGAACCCAATCAGCCCCAGCATTTT
CASSTPEPNQPQHF
>TRBV11-2|few|NA|TRBJ1-2
TGTGCCAGCAGCTTAGCGATAAGAGGGGACTATGGCTACACCTTC
CASSLAIRGDYGYTF
>TRBV19|NA|NA|TRBJ1-4
TGTGCCAGTAGAAAACAGGAGGCTGAAAAACTGTTTTTT
CASRKQEAEKLFF
>TRBV5-6|NA|NA|TRBJ2-7
TGTGCCAGCAGCTTGGCAGCCCACGGGAGCTCCTACGAGCAGTACTTC
CASSLAAHGSSYEQYF
>TRBV6-5|NA|NA|TRBJ2-7
TGTGCCAGCAGTACCCCAGGGGGGGAGCAGTACTTC
CASSTPGGEQYF
>TRBV19|few|NA|TRBJ1-1
TGTGCCAGTAGTCAATGGGGGGACTTGAACACTGAAGCTTTCTTT
CASSQWGDLNTEAFF
>TRBV6-5|NA|TRBD1|TRBJ1-2
TGTGCCAGCAGCATCGACAGGGAGAGAGGCTACACCTTC
CASSIDRERGYTF
>TRBV5-1|few|TRBD1|TRBJ1-3
TGCGCCAGCAGTCGGGACAGGGGATCCGCCATATATTTT
CASSRDRGSAIYF
>TRBV28|few|TRBD1|TRBJ2-1
TGTGCCAGCAGCCCTGCAGGGGGCTCAAATTTGAGTGAGCAGTTCTTC
CASSPAGGSNLSEQFF
>TRBV5-5|NA|NA|TRBJ1-2
TGTGCCAGCAGCTTGGATGGAGGCTACACCTTC
CASSLDGGYTF
>TRBV28|NA|NA|TRBJ1-1
TGTGCCAGCAGTTTGAAGAAGGGGCACACTGAAGCTTTCTTT
CASSLKKGHTEAFF
>TRBV29-1|few|NA|TRBJ1-1
TGCAGCGTTGTAGGCAGGGGGAACACTGAAGCTTTCTTT
CSVVGRGNTEAFF